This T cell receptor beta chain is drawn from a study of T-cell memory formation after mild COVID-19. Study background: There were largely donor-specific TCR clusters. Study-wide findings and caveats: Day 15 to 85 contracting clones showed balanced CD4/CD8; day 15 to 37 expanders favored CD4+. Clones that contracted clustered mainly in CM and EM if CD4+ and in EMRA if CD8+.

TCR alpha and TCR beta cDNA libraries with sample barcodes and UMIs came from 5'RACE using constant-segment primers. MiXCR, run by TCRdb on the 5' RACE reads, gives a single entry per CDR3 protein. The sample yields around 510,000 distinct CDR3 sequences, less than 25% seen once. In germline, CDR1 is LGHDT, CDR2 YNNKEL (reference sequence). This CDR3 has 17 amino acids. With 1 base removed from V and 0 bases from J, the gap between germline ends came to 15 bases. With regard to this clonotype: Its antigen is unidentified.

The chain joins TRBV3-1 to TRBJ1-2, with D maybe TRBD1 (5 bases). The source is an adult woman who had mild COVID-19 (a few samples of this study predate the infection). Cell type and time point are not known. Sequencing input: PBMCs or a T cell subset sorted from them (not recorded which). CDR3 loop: CASSQAPGTKANYGYTF. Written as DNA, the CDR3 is TGTGCCAGCAGCCAAGCCCCGGGGACGAAGGCTAACTATGGCTACACCTTC.